This T cell receptor (beta chain) was sequenced for a study of PD-L1 blockade in urothelial cancer. Overall study context: Samples of blood were analyzed 3 weeks (second dose) and 6 weeks after treatment start.

This clone was found once. V was cut by 0 bases and J by 5 bases, with 11 bases left in between. From germline, CDR1 is SGDLS and CDR2 YYNGEE. The CDR3 sequence is 15 residues long. Repertoires were generated with immunoSEQ multiplex PCR, while TCRdb's copy carries only in-frame clones and drops some. Seen here are 55,000 to 70,000 clones, about 86% observed once, and the top ten hold roughly 2.9%. Patients' cancers were locally advanced or metastatic urothelial carcinomas. This chain connects TRBV9 to TRBJ2-2; D unresolved. The clonotype was recovered from a man in his fifties or sixties with urothelial cancer. The sample consisted of PBMCs, taken around atezolizumab (anti-PD-L1) treatment. DNA for the CDR3: TGTGCCAGCAGCGTAGTCGGTGCCGGGACCGGGGAGCTGTTTTTT. Amino acids: CASSVVGAGTGELFF.